The subject of this entry is one TCR beta chain. What it binds is not known. Despite likely unrecorded immune exposures, the donors were nominally healthy at the time of sampling. Germline CDR1 and CDR2: SNHLY and FYNNEI. Trimming removed 3 bases at V and 6 bases at J, with 11 bases between. This CDR3 is 13 amino acids long. This sample stems from a study of cytomegalovirus exposure and HLA in healthy donors. Study conclusions and caveats: Within a later analysis, the majority of CMV-associated TCR beta chains appeared HLA-restricted. In a later analysis, parvovirus B19, influenza, CMV and Epstein-Barr virus appeared linked to several top co-occurrence clusters. Reports indicated that the classifier achieved high specificity and sensitivity in diagnosing cytomegalovirus status.

PCR primers comprised 60 Vbeta and 13 Jbeta primers. Here immunoSEQ multiplex PCR was the method, and the copy in TCRdb shows in-frame clones only, minus some. Counted here are roughly 190,000 clones, 60% to 85% occurring once; the ten biggest clones make up about 1.4%. The chain is built from TRBV2 and TRBJ1-1; D gene ambiguous. The origin of this receptor is a girl aged 5-17 years in good health and CMV-seropositive. What was sequenced was PBMCs. In DNA, the CDR3 is TGTGCCAGCAGTGAGGTGGGGAGGGCTGAAGCTTTCTTT. Translated: CASSEVGRAEAFF.